This entry describes one T cell receptor beta chain. These data come from a study of blood T cell repertoires in COVID-19. As for the study in general: Sites across the United States, Italy and Spain contributed samples from acute and convalescent COVID-19.

Here immunoSEQ multiplex PCR was the method, and the copy in TCRdb shows in-frame clones only, minus some. The sample shows over 250,000 clones, about 85% of them seen only once. Trimming took 1 base from V and 6 from J, leaving 10 bases between them. The germline CDR1 and CDR2 sequences are SGHTA and FQGTGA. This CDR3 comprises 14 residues. The rearrangement links TRBV7-3 to TRBJ2-1; possible D gene TRBD1, 5 bases. The sequence derives from a human donor in a cohort sampled during active COVID-19. The sequencing sample was made of peripheral blood. The CDR3 loop is CASSLIQGRNEQFF. The DNA for the CDR3 is TGTGCCAGCAGCTTAATTCAGGGTCGCAATGAGCAGTTCTTC.